This TCR beta chain was profiled in a study of cytomegalovirus exposure and HLA in healthy donors. For this clone: Its matching antigen is unknown.

Findings of the study overall: There were around 160 TCR beta chains listed as cytomegalovirus-associated. Reported performance of the classifier showed diagnosis of cytomegalovirus status with high specificity and sensitivity.

Method: immunoSEQ multiplex PCR; TCRdb's copy keeps in-frame clones and lacks some. The sample shows about 220,000 clones, roughly 83% of them seen only once. The sequence came from a young woman in good health and CMV-seropositive. Sequencing input: PBMCs.

CDR3 loop: CSVVSVDTSREQYF. The CDR3 nucleotides read TGCAGCGTTGTTAGTGTGGATACTTCCCGCGAGCAGTACTTC. The chain combines TRBV29-1 with TRBJ2-7; D ambiguous. V was clipped by 4 bases and J by 6 bases, with 19 bases between them. The CDR3 runs to 14 residues. Looked up from germline, CDR1 is SQVTM and CDR2 is ANQGSEA.